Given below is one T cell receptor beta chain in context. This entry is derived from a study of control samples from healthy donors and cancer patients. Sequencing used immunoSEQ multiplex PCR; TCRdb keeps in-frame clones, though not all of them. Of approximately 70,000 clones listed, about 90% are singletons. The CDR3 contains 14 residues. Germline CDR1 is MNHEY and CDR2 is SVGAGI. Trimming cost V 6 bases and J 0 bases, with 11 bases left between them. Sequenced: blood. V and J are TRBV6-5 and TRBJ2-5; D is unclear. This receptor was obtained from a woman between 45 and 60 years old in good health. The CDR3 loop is CASRAVPNQETQYF. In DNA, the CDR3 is TGTGCCAGCAGGGCGGTTCCGAACCAAGAGACCCAGTACTTC.